Below are 18 T cell receptor beta chains sequenced from a single sample in a study of regulatory T cells in long-lasting Graves disease. Researchers made TCR beta libraries by using iRepertoire HTBI primers and running Arm-PCR on CDR3 regions. TCRdb called the multiplex PCR reads again in MiXCR, with one record for every CDR3 protein. Here the sample spans 700,000 or so distinct CDR3 sequences, approximately 29% being singletons. The sample's time point: persistent/refractory GD, antithyroid drugs over 5 years with positive TRAb. The TCR library was prepared using RNA isolated from PBMCs. The input for sequencing was peripheral blood mononuclear cells (PBMCs), taken when the disease was refractory, from a patient treated with antithyroid drugs. Receptors were obtained from a female donor with Graves disease.

This clonotype showed up many times. The V gene is TRBV19, the J gene TRBJ1-1; D ambiguous. Germline V CDR1 and CDR2: LNHDA, SQIVND (reference sequence). Trimming stripped 3 bases from V and 4 bases from J, with 9 bases between. The CDR3 is made up of 13 amino acids. Here the CDR3 reads CASSIGGITEAFF. The CDR3 nucleotides are TGTGCCAGTAGTATTGGCGGGATCACTGAAGCTTTCTTT. Based on the CDR3 plus reference TRBV19 and TRBJ1-1, the full variable domain is DGGITQSPKYLFRKEGQNVTLSCEQNLNHDAMYWYRQDPGQGLRLIYYSQIVNDFQKGDIAEGYSVSREKKESFPLTVTSAQKNPTAFYLCASSIGGITEAFFGQGTRLTVV.

The rearrangement joins TRBV11-2 to TRBJ2-7; no clear D gene. The CDR3 covers 15 residues. V shed 1 base and J shed 0 bases, with 10 bases lying between them. The germline V gene has CDR1 SGHAT and CDR2 FQNNGV. This chain's CDR3 is CASSLGAALSYEQYF. Written as DNA, the CDR3 is TGTGCCAGCAGCTTAGGGGCAGCCCTCTCCTACGAGCAGTACTTC. Complete variable domain (other parts from reference TRBV11-2 and TRBJ2-7): EAGVAQSPRYKIIEKRQSVAFWCNPISGHATLYWYQQILGQGPKLLIQFQNNGVVDDSQLPKDRFSAERLKGVDSTLKIQPAKLEDSAVYLCASSLGAALSYEQYFGPGTRLTVT.

This rearrangement joins TRBV9 to TRBJ2-7; 12 bases line up with TRBD1. The CDR3 extends over 15 amino acids. The germline V gene encodes CDR1 SGDLS and CDR2 YYNGEE. The J segment lost 4 bases and the V segment lost 4 bases, leaving 6 bases of the junction unmatched. The CDR3 DNA reads TGTGCCAGCAGCACCCGGGGACAGGGGGCTTACGAGCAGTACTTC. Amino acid sequence: CASSTRGQGAYEQYF.

This rearrangement joins TRBV7-3 to TRBJ2-2, with 9 bases lining up with TRBD1. Germline values: CDR1 SGHTA, CDR2 FQGTGA. V was pared by 8 bases and J by 0 bases, with 7 bases of the junction left unmatched. This CDR3 region has 16 residues. The CDR3 region is CASSPRTGANTGELFF. The CDR3, as DNA: TGTGCCAGCTCACCACGGACAGGGGCGAACACCGGGGAGCTGTTTTTT.

This clonotype was counted many times. Its ends do not fully match the called genes, so a read error is possible. The rearrangement uses TRBV28 and TRBJ1-1; D is unclear. Germline V lookup: CDR1 MDHEN, CDR2 SYDVKM. The CDR3 has 13 amino acids. The CDR3 coding sequence is TGTGCCAGCAGTCCTCAATGGAACACTGAAACTTTCTTT. The encoded protein is CASSPQWNTETFF.

This clonotype has a handful of counts. This sequence joins TRBV11-3 and TRBJ2-1; D ambiguous. Looked up from germline, CDR1 is SGHNT and CDR2 is YENEEA. CDR3 length equals 14 residues. Trimming removed 3 bases from V and 7 bases from J, with 13 bases in between. CDR3 nucleotides: TGTGCCAGCAGCTTGGGTGCGGTGGTTAATGAGCAGTTCTTC. Its protein is CASSLGAVVNEQFF.

In this sample, this clonotype turned up many times. The V and J genes are TRBV6-2 or TRBV6-3 and TRBJ1-1, with D possibly matching TRBD1 (6 bases). The germline V gene encodes CDR1 MNHEY and CDR2 SVGEGT. The CDR3 is 14 residues long. V dropped 9 bases and J dropped 0 bases, with 14 bases sitting between them. CDR3: CASETGEMNTEAFF. Here the CDR3 DNA reads TGTGCCAGTGAGACAGGCGAGATGAACACTGAAGCTTTCTTT.

This rearrangement joins TRBV9 to TRBJ2-7; D gene unclear. The CDR3 consists of 15 residues. V was trimmed by 0 bases and J by 2 bases, leaving 12 bases between them. Germline values: CDR1 SGDLS, CDR2 YYNGEE. The CDR3 DNA follows: TGTGCCAGCAGCGTAGCTTTAGGGTTCGCCTACGAGCAGTACTTC. Encoded protein: CASSVALGFAYEQYF.

This clonotype was seen many times. The chain has TRBV2 and TRBJ2-5, with D possibly TRBD1 on 7 matching bases. Trimming removed 10 bases at V and 3 bases at J, with 21 bases between. Germline CDR1 and CDR2: SNHLY and FYNNEI. This CDR3 contains 15 residues. The CDR3 bases are TGTGCCAACCGTCAACGGGCAGGGGGGAAAGAGACCCAGTACTTC. Amino acid sequence: CANRQRAGGKETQYF.

This clonotype was counted only a few times. This chain joins TRBV11-2 and TRBJ1-5; the D is unclear. Trimming pared 5 bases from V and 0 bases from J, leaving 11 bases between. CDR1 is SGHAT, CDR2 FQNNGV, per germline. This CDR3 contains 15 residues. This CDR3 reads CASSRNVDSNQPQHF. CDR3 in DNA: TGTGCCAGCAGCCGCAACGTGGATAGCAATCAGCCCCAGCATTTT.

This clonotype was detected a few times. The rearrangement links TRBV7-9 to TRBJ2-7; 7 nucleotides agree with TRBD1. The V gene's germline CDR1 is SEHNR and CDR2 FQNEAQ (reference sequence). The ends lost 8 bases at V and 3 bases at J; junction bases unmatched: 7. CDR3 length: 13 amino acids. CDR3 nucleotide sequence: TGTGCCAGCTGCCCCGGACAGGACTACGAGCAGTACTTC. Translating it yields CASCPGQDYEQYF.

The chain couples TRBV5-6 to TRBJ1-4; D not resolved. The ends were cut back, 1 base at V and 7 bases at J, with 14 bases in the middle. From germline, CDR1 is SGHDT and CDR2 YYEEEE. This CDR3 spans 15 amino acids. The CDR3 sequence: CASSLSQHAGEKLFF. The CDR3, as DNA: TGTGCCAGCAGCTTGTCCCAACACGCCGGTGAAAAACTGTTTTTT.

V is TRBV20-1 and J is TRBJ2-7, with TRBD1 identical over 9 bases. Germline CDR1 DFQATT, CDR2 SNEGSKA (reference sequence). V trimming: 1 base; J trimming: 1 base; junction bases outside the gene matches: 5. CDR3 length equals 15 residues. The CDR3 reads CSARGPGQGSYEQYF. The CDR3 region has the DNA TGCAGTGCTAGAGGCCCGGGACAGGGTTCCTACGAGCAGTACTTC.

The chain joins TRBV20-1 to TRBJ1-2, with a weak D call TRBD1 (5 bases). CDR1 is DFQATT and CDR2 is SNEGSKA in the germline V gene (reference sequence). This CDR3 is built from 13 residues. The V end was cut by 0 bases, the J end by 8 bases, with 13 bases between. The DNA for the CDR3 is TGCAGTGCTAGAGATGGGACCACCTTCGGCTACACCTTC. It codes for CSARDGTTFGYTF.

CDR3 sequence: CASSLISGSTYEQYF. CDR3 in DNA: TGCGCCAGCAGCTTGATTAGCGGGAGTACGTACGAGCAGTACTTC. The V call is TRBV5-1, the J call TRBJ2-7, with 9 bases aligning to TRBD2. Germline CDR1 and CDR2: SGHRS and YFSETQ. V lost 1 base and J lost 4; bases outside the gene matches: 6. This CDR3 is built from 15 residues.

This clonotype was seen a handful of times. This chain uses TRBV7-3 with TRBJ1-1; D unclear. The CDR3 extends over 13 amino acids. Trimming removed 3 bases at V and 1 base at J, with 6 bases between. Germline CDR1 is SGHTA and CDR2 is FQGTGA. The CDR3 protein is CASSLLWNTEAFF. The CDR3 nucleotides read TGTGCCAGCAGCTTGCTTTGGAACACTGAAGCTTTCTTT.

This clonotype has ten or more counts. The rearrangement links TRBV7-3 to TRBJ2-2; D is perhaps TRBD2 (5 bases). CDR1 is SGHTA, CDR2 FQGTGA, per germline. Trimming removed 0 bases from V and 4 bases from J, with 6 bases in between. This CDR3 region has 14 residues. In DNA form, the CDR3 reads TGTGCCAGCAGCTTAACAGAGGGCACCGGGGAGCTGTTTTTT. Its protein product is CASSLTEGTGELFF.

The CDR3 spells CASSELGWSEKLFF. Written as DNA, the CDR3 is TGTGCCAGCAGTGAACTGGGTTGGAGTGAAAAACTGTTTTTT. The chain uses TRBV6-1 and TRBJ1-4; D call uncertain. V was cut by 2 bases and J by 7 bases, with 11 bases left in between. CDR1 and CDR2 from the germline V gene are MNHNS and SASEGT. The CDR3 sequence is 14 residues long.